This is a list of T cell receptor beta chains from one sample in a study of cytomegalovirus exposure and HLA in healthy donors. Assay used: immunoSEQ multiplex PCR; TCRdb lists only in-frame clones, some missing. Here the sample spans 85,000 to 130,000 clones, just over 70% being singletons. Sequenced input: PBMCs. All receptors derive from a boy aged 10-17 years in good health and CMV-seronegative. Both conserved end residues are part of each CDR3. The order of the fields is clone size, J gene, D gene, V gene, CDR3 DNA, CDR3 protein. The D gene is left open where the match is weak. Clone size is not always given. Where it is, it says once, few, many or a class for expanded clones.

. | TRBJ2-7 | . | TRBV4-1 | TGCGCCAGCAGCCAATTTGCAGGGGCGGGAGCCTACGAGCAGTACTTC | CASSQFAGAGAYEQYF
. | TRBJ1-5 | . | TRBV27 | TGTGCCAGCAGTTCGGGGGGGGAAACAGTCCATCAGCCCCAGCATTTT | CASSSGGETVHQPQHF
. | TRBJ1-1 | . | TRBV14 | TGTGCCAGCAGCCAAGAAAGCAGGGTAACTGAAGCTTTCTTT | CASSQESRVTEAFF
. | TRBJ1-2 | . | TRBV9 | TGTGCCAGCAGCGCCGTACAGGGCCGCTACACCTTC | CASSAVQGRYTF
. | TRBJ1-2 | . | TRBV7-8 | TGTGCCAGCAGCTTGGGGGGGAGCCTGAACTATGGCTACACCTTC | CASSLGGSLNYGYTF
once | TRBJ1-1 | TRBD1 | TRBV6-1 | TGTGCCAGCAGTGATCCAGGACAGGGGGCAGTCGGAGCTTTCTTT | CASSDPGQGAVGAFF
. | TRBJ1-2 | TRBD1 | TRBV30 | TGTGCCTGGAGTTCGGTCCCGGGACAGGGGGCAGGGTACTATGGCTACACCTTC | CAWSSVPGQGAGYYGYTF
. | TRBJ2-7 | TRBD1 | TRBV6-1 | TGTGCCAGCAGTGTTTGGCCTCCGGGACAGGGCTGGGAGCAGTACTTC | CASSVWPPGQGWEQYF
. | TRBJ1-3 | TRBD1 | TRBV2 | TGTGCCAGCACCCGGGACAGGGTAGGAAACACCATATATTTT | CASTRDRVGNTIYF
. | TRBJ1-3 | . | TRBV30 | TGTGCCTGGATTACGGGAAGAAGAAACACCATATATTTT | CAWITGRRNTIYF
. | TRBJ1-5 | . | TRBV30 | TGTGCCTGGAACAGGGCGGATCAGCCCCAGCATTTT | CAWNRADQPQHF
once | TRBJ2-5 | . | TRBV6-1 | TGTGCCAGCAGTGAATTCCCGTTCGAGACCCAGTACTTC | CASSEFPFETQYF
. | TRBJ1-5 | TRBD1 | TRBV28 | TGTGCCAGCAGTCGGACAGGGAGCCTCAATCAGCCCCAGCATTTT | CASSRTGSLNQPQHF
. | TRBJ1-6 | TRBD1 | TRBV15 | TGTGCCACCAGCAGGGAACGAACAGGGGGAATTTCACCCCTCCACTTT | CATSRERTGGISPLHF
. | TRBJ2-5 | TRBD1 | TRBV18 | TGTGCCAGCTCACCACACAGGGGCCCCGAGACCCAGTACTTC | CASSPHRGPETQYF
. | TRBJ2-1 | TRBD2 | TRBV6-5 | TGTGCCAGCATCGGCAGTAGCGGGAGCTATGAGCAGTTCTTC | CASIGSSGSYEQFF
. | TRBJ1-2 | . | TRBV6-6 | TGTGCCAGCAGTTACCTGGTGTCAGAAAACTATGGCTACACCTTC | CASSYLVSENYGYTF
few | TRBJ1-2 | TRBD1 | TRBV29-1 | TGCAGCGGGGAGGACGGGACAGGGGAAGAGGATGGCTACACCTTC | CSGEDGTGEEDGYTF
few | TRBJ1-4 | . | TRBV11-2 | TGTGCCAGCAGCTTAGATTCTGCAGGGTTGGGTGAAAAACTGTTTTTT | CASSLDSAGLGEKLFF
. | TRBJ1-1 | . | TRBV6-6 | TGTGCCAGCAGGGACCACGGACTCCTGAACACTGAAGCTTTCTTT | CASRDHGLLNTEAFF
. | TRBJ1-4 | TRBD1 | TRBV28 | TGTGCCAGCAGTCTGTGGGTGACGGGACAGCTAATGAAAAAACTGTTTTTT | CASSLWVTGQLMKKLFF
. | TRBJ2-5 | . | TRBV6-5 | TGTGCCAGCAGACCTCGTAGGGGGCAAGAGACCCAGTACTTC | CASRPRRGQETQYF
few | TRBJ1-4 | TRBD1 | TRBV2 | TGTGCCAGCAGTTCACGGGACAGCCCTAATGAAAAACTGTTTTTT | CASSSRDSPNEKLFF
. | TRBJ2-1 | . | TRBV9 | TGTGCCAGCAGCCAGCGACCCTACAATGAGCAGTTCTTC | CASSQRPYNEQFF
once | TRBJ1-4 | TRBD1 | TRBV28 | TGTGCCAGCAGTGGGACAGGGGCTTTTAATGAAAAACTGTTTTTT | CASSGTGAFNEKLFF
. | TRBJ1-1 | . | TRBV15 | TGTGCCACCGGATTAACAGGTCTGAACACTGAAGCTTTCTTT | CATGLTGLNTEAFF
. | TRBJ2-7 | TRBD1 | TRBV9 | TGTGCCAGCAGCAGGGGGACAGGGGCCTACGAGCAGTACTTC | CASSRGTGAYEQYF
. | TRBJ1-2 | . | TRBV4-3 | TGCGCCAGCAGCCAAGATCCTTCGGGACAAACCTATGGCTACACCTTC | CASSQDPSGQTYGYTF
. | TRBJ1-1 | . | TRBV30 | TGTGCCTGGAGTGTATGGGGGACAGAAGCTTTCTTT | CAWSVWGTEAFF
few | TRBJ1-5 | . | TRBV6-1 | TGTGCCAGCACCCCTCGACACCTCGGCAATCAGCCCCAGCATTTT | CASTPRHLGNQPQHF
. | TRBJ1-6 | . | TRBV9 | TGTGCCAGCAGCCCCTCCGGAGGGCCCAATTCACCCCTCCACTTT | CASSPSGGPNSPLHF
. | TRBJ2-1 | . | TRBV6-1 | TGTGCCAGCAGAGAGCGTGGTGAGCAGTTCTTC | CASRERGEQFF
many | TRBJ2-1 | . | TRBV6-5 | TGTGCCAGCAGTGCCCGGGGGAACGAGCAGTTCTTC | CASSARGNEQFF
. | TRBJ1-5 | . | TRBV28 | TGTGCCACGAAACCCAGGTTGGGTCAGCCCCAGCATTTT | CATKPRLGQPQHF
. | TRBJ1-1 | . | TRBV5-1 | TGCGCCAGCAGCTTGACGTCAGGGAACACTGAAGCTTTCTTT | CASSLTSGNTEAFF
. | TRBJ1-1 | TRBD1 | TRBV7-9 | TGTGCCAGCAGTTCCATGGGTTTCAGGGGGCCAGTGGAGGCTGAAGCTTTCTTT | CASSSMGFRGPVEAEAFF
. | TRBJ2-3 | TRBD2 | TRBV27 | TGTGCCAGCAGCCTACTAGCGGGGTCCCGCACAGATACGCAGTATTTT | CASSLLAGSRTDTQYF
few | TRBJ1-1 | TRBD1 | TRBV27 | TGTGCCAGCAGTTCAAGGACAGGGGGGACTGAAGCTTTCTTT | CASSSRTGGTEAFF
few | TRBJ1-1 | . | TRBV4-2 | TGTGCCAGCAGCCAGGCACTGGGAGGGCACACTGAAGCTTTCTTT | CASSQALGGHTEAFF
once | TRBJ1-1 | . | TRBV10-2 | TGCGCCACCTCATCCGGAGTAGCTGAAGCTTTCTTT | CATSSGVAEAFF
few | TRBJ1-4 | TRBD1 | TRBV10-3 | TGTGCCATCAGGGGGGACAGGGGAAGTGAAAAACTGTTTTTT | CAIRGDRGSEKLFF
. | TRBJ1-4 | TRBD1 | TRBV19 | TGTGCCAGTAGTCCGCGGGACAGGGGGAATGAAAAACTGTTTTTT | CASSPRDRGNEKLFF
few | TRBJ1-2 | . | TRBV5-6 | TGTGCCAGCAGCTCCCGGCCGCGCGGGGACTATGGCTACACCTTC | CASSSRPRGDYGYTF
. | TRBJ1-1 | . | TRBV2 | TGTGCCAGCAGTCTCCTTATAGACAGTGAAGCTTTCTTT | CASSLLIDSEAFF
. | TRBJ2-7 | . | TRBV10-3 | TGTGCCATCAGTGAGTACAGGCTCTACGAGCAGTACTTC | CAISEYRLYEQYF
. | TRBJ2-3 | TRBD2 | TRBV7-8 | TGTGCCAGCAGCTTGGAACTAGCGGGGCGGATCGATACGCAGTATTTT | CASSLELAGRIDTQYF
. | TRBJ2-7 | . | TRBV4-1 | TGCGCCAGCAGCCTAGGACAGACCTACGAGCAGTACTTC | CASSLGQTYEQYF
few | TRBJ2-7 | . | TRBV7-8 | TGTGCCAGCAGCTTAGCCCTACTTTACGAGCAGTACTTC | CASSLALLYEQYF
. | TRBJ2-7 | . | TRBV11-2 | TGTGCCAGCAGCTTAGTACCCGGACTGGCCTACGAGCAGTACTTC | CASSLVPGLAYEQYF
. | TRBJ1-2 | TRBD1 | TRBV6-1 | TGTGCCAGCAGTCTAACCGGGACAGGGGCTTATGGCTACACCTTC | CASSLTGTGAYGYTF
. | TRBJ2-5 | . | TRBV7-9 | TGTGCCAGCAGCTTAGCAGACGGAGAAGAGACCCAGTACTTC | CASSLADGEETQYF
. | TRBJ1-1 | . | TRBV2 | TGTGCCAGCACCGACAGACTAGGGACTGAAGCTTTATTT | CASTDRLGTEALF
. | TRBJ1-2 | TRBD1 | TRBV5-1 | TGCGCCAGCAGCCGGGACAGGGCGGGTGGCTACACCTTC | CASSRDRAGGYTF
. | TRBJ1-5 | . | TRBV9 | TGTGCCAGCAGCCAAGGCGCGGGGGTTAGCAATCAGCCCCAGCATTTT | CASSQGAGVSNQPQHF
once | TRBJ2-7 | TRBD1 | TRBV6-5 | TGTGCCAGCAGAAGACAGGGGTTCGGTCACGAGCAGTACTTC | CASRRQGFGHEQYF